The clone carrying this T cell receptor beta chain was seen a handful of times. What it recognizes is unknown. The same CDR3 can be traced to other DNA sequences in this sample. These data come from a study of cytomegalovirus exposure and HLA in healthy donors. Study findings and constraints: TCR beta sequences reportedly predicted the HLA-A and HLA-B alleles of most subjects accurately.

The PCR made use of 60 Vbeta and 13 Jbeta primers. Generated by immunoSEQ multiplex PCR, the TCRdb table keeps only in-frame clones and is missing some. The sample has 150,000 to 200,000 clones; about 81% are singletons. Germline V gene lookup returns CDR1 ENHRY and CDR2 SYGVKD. V shed 8 bases and J shed 1 base, with 8 bases lying between them. The CDR3 consists of 12 residues. This sequence originates from a young woman in good health and CMV-seronegative. Sequenced sample: PBMCs. The genes are TRBV10-3 and TRBJ1-1; tentative D call: TRBD1 (5 bases). CDR3 sequence: CAIGTGNTEAFF. Written as DNA, the CDR3 is TGTGCCATCGGAACAGGGAACACTGAAGCTTTCTTT.